Listed here is a single TCR beta chain. Its antigen is as yet unknown. The sample belongs to a study of shared clonotypes between healthy human individuals. Findings and limits, study-wide: Relative to their counterparts shared across all four donors, non-shared clonotypes exhibited diminished generation probabilities. Sequencing depth was expected to affect clonotype sharing among donors.

Profiling relied on immunoSEQ multiplex PCR, and the TCRdb table lists in-frame clones only, not all of them. The sample has about a million clones; approximately 80% are singletons. The sample taken for sequencing was memory CD4+ T cells sorted from blood. Subset noted: CD45RA-negative fraction. This sequence was found in a young man in good health.

As DNA, the CDR3 is TGTGCCAGCAGTGAGGAGCGGGGGGGAGAAGAGACCCAGTACTTC. It codes for CASSEERGGEETQYF. The chain uses TRBV2 and TRBJ2-5, with 10 bases fitting TRBD2. CDR3 length equals 15 residues. The V gene end was trimmed by 3 bases and the J gene end by 3 bases; junction bases not matched to a gene: 4. The germline gives CDR1 SNHLY, CDR2 FYNNEI.